The 10 T cell receptor beta chains in this list originate from one sample, sequenced in a study of memory CD4+ T cells and cytomegalovirus serostatus (dated by TCRdb to about 2019). Single viable CD3+CD4+CD8-CD45RO+ cells were sorted as memory CD4+ T cells on a FACSAria II. The library came from the immunoSEQ multiplex PCR assay. Drawn from immuneACCESS, this table holds only the in-frame rearrangements with V and J called that TCRdb kept. Clones are partly lost; checked studies trace under half to an unresolved V gene and leave the rest unexplained. Within this sample are about 82,000 clones, with approximately 80% of them counted one time only. The ten largest clones take up around 0.78% of the sample. The sequenced material came from memory CD4+ T cells from blood. The receptors originated from an adult in good health and CMV-seronegative.

The chain combines TRBV5-1 with TRBJ1-4, with D uncertain. The V gene lost 0 bases and the J gene lost 5 bases, with 8 bases spanning the gap. Germline loops: CDR1 SGHRS, CDR2 YFSETQ. This CDR3 is 14 amino acids long. The CDR3 is CASSLVTGNEKLFF. CDR3 DNA sequence: TGCGCCAGCAGCTTGGTGACGGGGAATGAAAAACTGTTTTTT.

J is TRBJ2-1 and V is TRBV6-6, with D maybe TRBD2 (5 bases). Trimming removed 2 bases at V and 9 bases at J, with 11 bases between. This CDR3 is built from 13 residues. CDR1 MNHNY and CDR2 SVGAGI come from the germline V gene (reference sequence). The CDR3 sequence is CASSYTPAGEQFF. CDR3 DNA sequence: TGTGCCAGCAGTTACACACCGGCGGGTGAGCAGTTCTTC.

This chain joins TRBV18 and TRBJ1-6; D not resolved. V lost 6 bases to trimming and J lost 8 bases, with 14 bases between them. This CDR3 has 14 amino acids. Looked up from germline, CDR1 is KGHSH and CDR2 is LQKENI. The CDR3 loop reads CASSQSGVDSPLHF. DNA for the CDR3: TGTGCCAGCTCTCAGTCTGGGGTAGATTCACCCCTCCACTTT.

V usage is TRBV15 and J usage is TRBJ2-5, with TRBD1 identical over 9 bases. The CDR3 has 15 amino acids. Unmatched junction bases numbered 6, after V lost 5 bases and J lost 2 bases. Germline CDR1 is LNHNV and CDR2 is YYDKDF (reference sequence). The CDR3 sequence is CATSGSTGGQETQYF. The CDR3 DNA is TGTGCCACCAGCGGGTCGACAGGGGGACAAGAGACCCAGTACTTC.

The chain links TRBV18 to TRBJ2-1, with no clear D. The V gene lost 0 bases and the J gene lost 1 base, with 1 base spanning the gap. The germline gives CDR1 KGHSH, CDR2 LQKENI. There are 13 residues in the CDR3. CDR3 residues: CASSPPSYNEQFF. The CDR3 bases are TGTGCCAGCTCACCACCGTCCTACAATGAGCAGTTCTTC. The entire variable domain, with the rest obtained from reference TRBV18 and TRBJ2-1, is as follows: NAGVMQNPRHLVRRRGQEARLRCSPMKGHSHVYWYRQLPEEGLKFMVYLQKENIIDESGMPKERFSAEFPKEGPSILRIQQVVRGDSAAYFCASSPPSYNEQFFGPGTRLTVL.

The V gene is TRBV7-2, the J gene TRBJ1-4; tentative D call: TRBD1 (6 bases). Per the germline V gene, CDR1 is SGHTA and CDR2 is FQGNSA. V gave up 0 bases and J gave up 3 bases, with 11 bases separating them. The CDR3 totals 16 residues. CDR3 loop: CASSLAVRQANEKLFF. The CDR3 DNA reads as TGTGCCAGCAGCTTAGCGGTGAGACAGGCTAATGAAAAACTGTTTTTT.

With respect to this clone: Sequence at one end of the junction differs from germline and may be a read error. V gene TRBV6-5 combines with J gene TRBJ2-1; D not certain. The CDR3 has 13 residues. Germline loops: CDR1 MNHEY, CDR2 SVGAGI. CDR3 loop: CASSSTISPGAVF. The CDR3 nucleotides are TGTGCCAGCAGTTCCACCATTTCTCCCGGTGCGGTCTTC.

This rearrangement joins TRBV7-2 to TRBJ2-7, with D hard to call. Germline V gene lookup returns CDR1 SGHTA and CDR2 FQGNSA. There are 14 residues in the CDR3. Trimming took off 2 bases at V and 5 bases at J, with 13 bases between the two ends. CDR3 residues: CASSLTILVHEQYF. The CDR3, as DNA: TGTGCCAGCAGCTTAACCATATTGGTCCACGAGCAGTACTTC.

This clone was counted once. The V gene is TRBV6-5, the J gene TRBJ2-7; D is tentatively TRBD1 or TRBD2 (5 bases each). The length of the CDR3 is 12 residues. Trimming left V 6 bases short and J 4 bases short, with 10 bases between. Germline V gene lookup returns CDR1 MNHEY and CDR2 SVGAGI. The CDR3 is CASRGWGYEQYF. The CDR3 DNA reads TGTGCCAGCAGAGGGTGGGGGTACGAGCAGTACTTC.

The chain carries TRBV19 and TRBJ1-3; D possibly corresponds to TRBD1 (5 bases). The V gene lost 5 bases and the J gene lost 8 bases, with 10 bases spanning the gap. The CDR3 covers 12 residues. The germline V gene encodes CDR1 LNHDA and CDR2 SQIVND (reference sequence). CDR3 nucleotide sequence: TGTGCCAGTAGTTCGGTGGGGGACACCATATATTTT. Its protein product is CASSSVGDTIYF.